These 6 T cell receptor beta chains originate from one sample sequenced in a study of regulatory T cells in long-lasting Graves disease. Indicated time point: persistent/refractory GD, antithyroid drugs over 5 years with positive TRAb. PBMC RNA served as the TCR library source. Sequencing libraries for TCR beta were prepared with iRepertoire HTBI primers and Arm-PCR of CDR3 regions. TCRdb re-analysed the multiplex PCR reads in MiXCR, keeping a single row per CDR3 protein. The sample yields about 450,000 distinct CDR3 sequences, around 20% seen once. The specimen comprised peripheral blood mononuclear cells (PBMCs), sampled when the disease was refractory, from a patient treated with antithyroid drugs. These receptors came from a female donor with Graves disease.

J is TRBJ1-2 and V is TRBV30; 8 bases are shared with TRBD1. The CDR3 contains 14 residues. The ends lost 4 bases at V and 4 bases at J; junction bases unmatched: 8. The V gene's germline CDR1 is GTSNPN and CDR2 SVGIG (reference sequence). CDR3 sequence: CAWTDRVKLYGYTF. The CDR3 DNA reads as TGTGCCTGGACGGACAGGGTAAAGCTCTATGGCTACACCTTC.

The CDR3 reads CASSPGTGTGEKLFF. The CDR3 nucleotides read TGTGCCAGCTCACCCGGAACCGGGACGGGGGAAAAACTGTTTTTT. The rearrangement joins TRBV18 to TRBJ1-4; the D gene is possibly TRBD1 (5 bases). The length of the CDR3 is 15 residues. V was clipped by 3 bases and J by 8 bases, with 16 bases between them. Germline V lookup: CDR1 KGHSH, CDR2 LQKENI.

The V and J genes are TRBV2 and TRBJ2-6; no firm D call. Germline loops: CDR1 SNHLY, CDR2 FYNNEI. Trimming took 7 bases from V and 1 from J, leaving 11 bases between them. This CDR3 contains 15 residues. In nucleotides, the CDR3 is TGTGCCAGCAACCGACTGCAGTCTGGGGCCAACGTCCTGACTTTC. Translation gives CASNRLQSGANVLTF.

This clonotype was seen repeatedly, ten times or more. V usage is TRBV7-2 and J usage is TRBJ1-4, with D maybe TRBD1 (5 bases). The V end lost 3 bases, the J end lost 7 bases, and 12 bases lay between the germline ends. Germline CDR1 SGHTA, CDR2 FQGNSA. The CDR3 runs to 14 residues. The CDR3 DNA follows: TGTGCCAGCAGCTTGGGGACGGGGACTGAAAAACTGTTTTTT. Its protein product is CASSLGTGTEKLFF.

The V and J genes are TRBV30 and TRBJ2-2, with unresolved D. CDR3 length equals 12 residues. The germline CDR1 and CDR2 sequences are GTSNPN and SVGIG (reference sequence). V was trimmed by 7 bases and J by 2 bases, leaving 8 bases between them. In DNA, the CDR3 is TGTGCCTTGTCTGGTAACACCGGGGAGCTGTTTTTT. It is translated as CALSGNTGELFF.

This clonotype was observed many times. This chain joins TRBV11-2 and TRBJ1-1; D gene ambiguous. The germline V gene encodes CDR1 SGHAT and CDR2 FQNNGV. This CDR3 region has 15 residues. The V and J ends lost 0 bases and 4 bases respectively, with 12 bases between them. CDR3 loop: CASSLDDRVRTEAFF. CDR3 nucleotides: TGTGCCAGCAGCTTAGATGATCGGGTCCGCACTGAAGCTTTCTTT.